These T cell receptor beta chains were read from a single sample in a study of shared clonotypes between healthy human individuals. Produced via immunoSEQ multiplex PCR; TCRdb's table is partial and in-frame only. The sample consists of fewer than 650,000 clones, around 78% of them appearing once. The sample consisted of PBMCs. The receptor source for this set is a middle-aged woman in good health. Some clones in this sample may be carry-over from other donors' samples. Both conserved end residues are part of each CDR3. The order of the fields is J gene, V gene, D gene, clone size, CDR3 protein, CDR3 DNA. A D gene is named only where the DNA matches it firmly. Some rows mark clone size as missing; the rest say once, few, many or name a class of expanded clone.

TRBJ2-1 | TRBV5-1 | - | - | CASSLGSYNEQFF | TGCGCCAGCAGCTTGGGTTCCTACAATGAGCAGTTCTTC
TRBJ2-2 | TRBV28 | - | - | CASSAGRRRYTGELFF | TGTGCCAGCAGCGCCGGCCGACGGCGTTACACCGGGGAGCTGTTTTTT
TRBJ2-1 | TRBV18 | TRBD2 | - | CASSSSGRANEQFF | TGTGCCAGCTCCTCTAGCGGGAGGGCTAATGAGCAGTTCTTC
TRBJ2-7 | TRBV7-7 | - | - | CASSQGLLFYEQYF | TGTGCCAGCAGCCAAGGACTCCTATTCTACGAGCAGTACTTC
TRBJ2-5 | TRBV10-1 | - | - | CASSESRRLNF | TGCGCCAGCAGTGAGTCGAGGCGGCTAAACTTC
TRBJ2-1 | TRBV27 | - | once | CASSWGVGNEQFF | TGTGCCAGCAGCTGGGGTGTGGGCAATGAGCAGTTCTTC
TRBJ1-1 | TRBV19 | - | - | CASSQDFAEAFF | TGTGCCAGTTCCCAGGATTTCGCTGAAGCTTTCTTT
TRBJ1-3 | TRBV30 | - | - | CAWSPGRSSSGNTIYF | TGTGCCTGGAGCCCCGGGCGGTCGAGCTCTGGAAACACCATATATTTT
TRBJ2-5 | TRBV2 | - | - | CASRADTEETQYF | TGTGCCAGCAGAGCGGACACGGAGGAGACCCAGTACTTC
TRBJ1-1 | TRBV10-3 | - | few | CAISESTDMNTEAFF | TGTGCCATCAGTGAGTCGACAGACATGAACACTGAAGCTTTCTTT
TRBJ2-7 | TRBV27 | TRBD2 | - | CANRLGSGSGEQYF | TGTGCCAACCGGCTGGGTAGCGGGAGTGGGGAGCAGTACTTC
TRBJ2-7 | TRBV19 | - | - | CASSMDRNYEQYF | TGTGCCAGTAGTATGGACCGAAACTACGAGCAGTACTTC
TRBJ2-3 | TRBV5-1 | - | - | CASSYGQLFGTDTQYF | TGCGCCAGCAGCTACGGACAGCTTTTCGGCACAGATACGCAGTATTTT
TRBJ1-2 | TRBV28 | - | - | CASSLGRGNYGYTF | TGTGCCAGCAGTTTAGGGCGCGGAAACTATGGCTACACCTTC
TRBJ2-1 | TRBV5-1 | - | - | CASRGDNEQFF | TGCGCCAGCAGGGGAGATAATGAGCAGTTCTTC
TRBJ1-5 | TRBV21-1 | - | - | CARARRYSNQPQHF | TGTGCCCGAGCTCGCCGCTATAGCAATCAGCCCCAGCATTTT
TRBJ2-1 | TRBV20-1 | - | few | CSALWADEQFF | TGCAGTGCCCTCTGGGCCGATGAGCAGTTCTTC
TRBJ2-7 | TRBV6-1 | TRBD2 | - | CASSEAIAGGYEQYF | TGTGCCAGCAGTGAAGCCATAGCGGGAGGCTACGAGCAGTACTTC
TRBJ1-5 | TRBV2 | TRBD1 | many | CASSQGQSNQPQHF | TGTGCCAGCAGCCAGGGACAGTCCAATCAGCCCCAGCATTTT
TRBJ2-7 | TRBV28 | - | - | CASTSLAGSEQYF | TGTGCCAGCACCTCATTGGCGGGGTCCGAGCAGTACTTC
TRBJ2-2 | TRBV2 | TRBD1 | - | CASTGGLDGELFF | TGTGCCAGCACAGGGGGCTTAGACGGGGAGCTGTTTTTT
TRBJ2-4 | TRBV6-5 | - | - | CASSSQSVAKDIQYF | TGTGCCAGCAGTTCGCAGAGCGTAGCCAAAGACATTCAGTACTTC
TRBJ2-7 | TRBV5-4 | - | - | CASSSSGGLSYEQYF | TGTGCCAGCAGCTCCAGCGGAGGCCTCTCCTACGAGCAGTACTTC
TRBJ2-1 | TRBV5-1 | TRBD2 | many | CASSLSLAGNNEQFF | TGCGCCAGCAGCTTGAGTCTAGCGGGGAACAATGAGCAGTTCTTC
TRBJ1-3 | TRBV7-9 | - | - | CADEGIGNTIYF | TGTGCAGACGAGGGGATCGGAAACACCATATATTTT
TRBJ1-4 | TRBV28 | - | - | CASSLINEKLFF | TGTGCCAGCAGTTTAATTAATGAAAAACTGTTTTTT
TRBJ2-7 | TRBV5-1 | - | - | CASRRVGGASYEQYF | TGCGCCAGCAGAAGGGTCGGCGGGGCCTCCTACGAGCAGTACTTC
TRBJ2-3 | TRBV30 | - | few | CALTNRAYTQYF | TGTGCCTTGACAAACAGGGCTTATACGCAGTATTTT
TRBJ2-1 | TRBV5-1 | TRBD2 | - | CASSLELAGEYNEQFF | TGCGCCAGCAGCTTGGAACTAGCGGGAGAGTACAATGAGCAGTTCTTC
TRBJ2-1 | TRBV7-3 | - | - | CASSLSPGPSAYNEQFF | TGTGCCAGCAGCTTATCCCCCGGGCCGTCCGCCTACAATGAGCAGTTCTTC
TRBJ2-5 | TRBV7-6 | - | - | CASSSIVGETQYF | TGTGCCAGCAGCTCCATAGTGGGAGAGACCCAGTACTTC
TRBJ2-5 | TRBV28 | TRBD1 | - | CASSRTGSWETQYF | TGTGCCAGCAGTAGGACAGGGTCTTGGGAGACCCAGTACTTC
TRBJ1-1 | TRBV28 | TRBD1 | - | CASSLYRGRNTEAFF | TGTGCCAGCAGTTTATACAGGGGGCGGAACACTGAAGCTTTCTTT
TRBJ2-2 | TRBV6-6 | TRBD2 | - | CASSYGLDLTGELFF | TGTGCCAGCAGTTATGGACTAGATCTTACCGGGGAGCTGTTTTTT
TRBJ2-1 | TRBV30 | - | - | CAWSEGLAYNEQFF | TGTGCCTGGAGTGAGGGACTGGCCTACAATGAGCAGTTCTTC
TRBJ1-3 | TRBV6-1 | - | once | CASNPRGPSPGTIYF | TGTGCCAGCAACCCAAGAGGGCCATCTCCAGGCACCATATATTTT
TRBJ1-5 | TRBV9 | TRBD1 | few | CASGEGAPYQPQHF | TGTGCCAGCGGAGAGGGGGCCCCCTATCAGCCCCAGCATTTT
TRBJ2-7 | TRBV10-1 | TRBD2 | - | CASTTGTSRGEQYF | TGCGCCAGCACCACGGGGACTAGTAGAGGCGAGCAGTACTTC
TRBJ2-1 | TRBV5-5 | - | many | CASSFRGQKNNEQFF | TGTGCCAGCAGCTTTCGTGGCCAGAAGAACAATGAGCAGTTCTTC
TRBJ1-2 | TRBV30 | TRBD1 | - | CAWRDRGYYGYTF | TGTGCCTGGCGGGACAGGGGCTACTATGGCTACACCTTC
TRBJ1-5 | TRBV9 | TRBD1 | - | CASSVAGWGGQGNSNQPQHF | TGTGCCAGCAGCGTAGCGGGTTGGGGGGGACAGGGAAATAGCAATCAGCCCCAGCATTTT
TRBJ2-7 | TRBV18 | - | - | CASSPSTGSYEQYF | TGTGCCAGCTCACCCAGCACGGGTTCCTACGAGCAGTACTTC